These 27 T cell receptor beta chains came from one sample sequenced in a study of blood T cells in healthy people across ages. With a J-beta primer mix and a sample-barcoded 5' primer, a second PCR ran about 6 to 11 cycles. MiXCR, run by TCRdb on the 5' RACE reads, gives a single entry per CDR3 protein. The sample lists around 520,000 distinct CDR3 sequences, roughly a quarter occurring once. These sequences were also reported in another study, on T cells of mothers and their children.

Source material: blood. All receptors derive from a boy between 2 and 10 years old in good health.

The chain uses TRBV28 and TRBJ1-3, with D possibly being TRBD1 (6 bases). The CDR3 sequence is 16 residues long. The V gene's germline CDR1 is MDHEN and CDR2 SYDVKM. Trimming cost V 9 bases and J 0 bases, with 18 bases left between them. CDR3 amino acids: CASTRTGSGSGNTIYF. The DNA for the CDR3 is TGTGCCAGTACTCGAACAGGGTCGGGCTCTGGAAACACCATATATTTT. Drawing the rest from reference TRBV28 and TRBJ1-3, the complete variable domain is DVKVTQSSRYLVKRTGEKVFLECVQDMDHENMFWYRQDPGLGLRLIYFSYDVKMKEKGDIPEGYSVSREKKERFSLILESASTNQTSMYLCASTRTGSGSGNTIYFGEGSWLTVV.

This clonotype has more than one count but fewer than ten. This chain joins TRBV20-1 and TRBJ2-1, with 8 positions matching TRBD2. The germline V gene has CDR1 DFQATT and CDR2 SNEGSKA (reference sequence). The CDR3 covers 16 residues. J gave up 5 bases and V 0 bases, and 9 bases lay outside the gene matches. In DNA form, the CDR3 reads TGCAGTGCTAGAGATTTAACTCGCGGGGGGAACAATGAGCAGTTCTTC. Its protein is CSARDLTRGGNNEQFF.

The rearrangement links TRBV6-1 to TRBJ2-2; either TRBD1 or TRBD2 may fit D (5 bases each). Germline V gene lookup returns CDR1 MNHNS and CDR2 SASEGT. The CDR3 covers 13 residues. V lost 7 bases and J 4 bases, leaving 10 bases between the germline ends. CDR3 region: CASTAGSTGELFF. DNA for the CDR3: TGTGCCAGCACGGCAGGGAGCACCGGGGAGCTGTTTTTT.

The rearrangement uses TRBV12-3 or TRBV12-4 and TRBJ1-5, with 7 bases matching TRBD1. The CDR3 is 16 residues long. With 6 bases clipped from V and 4 bases from J, the junction kept 12 bases outside the gene matches. CDR3 loop: CASSPRGTAPNQPQHF. The CDR3 DNA follows: TGTGCCAGCAGCCCAAGAGGGACAGCGCCTAATCAGCCCCAGCATTTT.

This clonotype was observed many times. The chain recombines TRBV3-1 with TRBJ2-2, with 10 bases aligning to TRBD2. Germline V gene lookup returns CDR1 LGHDT and CDR2 YNNKEL (reference sequence). V was pared by 4 bases and J by 2 bases, with 1 base of the junction left unmatched. The CDR3 length is 15 residues. The CDR3 DNA follows: TGTGCCAGCAGCCCTAGCGGGGGAAACACCGGGGAGCTGTTTTTT. Translating gives CASSPSGGNTGELFF.

This clonotype was observed a few times. Germline and junction disagree at one end, which may indicate a read error. This chain links TRBV7-8 with TRBJ2-1; D tentatively fits TRBD1 or TRBD2 (5 bases each). The CDR3 is made up of 17 amino acids. Germline loops: CDR1 SGHVS, CDR2 FQNEAQ. For the CDR3, the DNA is TGTGCCGGCAGCCTCCCTCGGGGCTCTGGGTCCTACAATGAGCAGTTCTTC. This sequence encodes CAGSLPRGSGSYNEQFF.

This chain joins TRBV29-1 and TRBJ2-1; TRBD2 aligns across 12 bases. Germline V gene lookup returns CDR1 SQVTM and CDR2 ANQGSEA. The CDR3 covers 14 residues. With V trimmed by 7 bases and J by 7 bases, 8 bases remained unmatched. DNA for the CDR3: TGCAGCGCTCGACTAGCGGGGGTCGGAAATGAGCAGTTCTTC. Amino acids: CSARLAGVGNEQFF.

The chain joins TRBV18 to TRBJ2-3, with no clear D. Per germline, CDR1 KGHSH and CDR2 LQKENI. With 3 bases removed from V and 2 bases from J, the gap between germline ends came to 12 bases. This CDR3 comprises 15 residues. CDR3 loop: CASSPRRTSTDTQYF. The CDR3 DNA is TGTGCCAGCTCACCTCGCCGGACCTCCACAGATACGCAGTATTTT.

This chain joins TRBV10-2 and TRBJ2-3, with TRBD2 matching 8 bases. The CDR3 spans 16 residues. The V gene's germline CDR1 is WSHSY and CDR2 SAAADI. V dropped 3 bases and J dropped 1; count of bases not matched to a gene: 6. The DNA for the CDR3 is TGCGCCAGCAGTGATGAAGCGGGGGCCGGCACAGATACGCAGTATTTT. It specifies CASSDEAGAGTDTQYF.

CDR3 loop: CASSQLVVGTSTDTQYF. As DNA, the CDR3 is TGTGCCAGCAGCCAATTAGTGGTAGGGACTAGCACAGATACGCAGTATTTT. The V gene is TRBV7-2, the J gene TRBJ2-3, with D perhaps TRBD2 (6 bases). The CDR3 has 17 amino acids. V dropped 5 bases and J dropped 0 bases, with 18 bases sitting between them. Germline CDR1 SGHTA, CDR2 FQGNSA.

The rearrangement joins TRBV20-1 to TRBJ2-1; TRBD2 aligns across 10 bases. Looked up from germline, CDR1 is DFQATT and CDR2 is SNEGSKA (reference sequence). The length of the CDR3 is 14 residues. Trimming took 5 bases from V and 4 from J; bases not matched to a gene: 5. CDR3 region: CSALPGLAYNEQFF. DNA of the CDR3: TGCAGTGCTCTCCCGGGACTAGCGTACAATGAGCAGTTCTTC.

This clonotype was observed a handful of times. The junction shows a germline mismatch at one end, possibly a read error. The chain couples TRBV12-3 or TRBV12-4 to TRBJ2-1, with D possibly matching TRBD1 (6 bases). The CDR3 loop spans 12 amino acids. CDR3 bases: TGTGCCAGCAGCTTTGCCCCCGGACAGACGTACTTC. Protein product: CASSFAPGQTYF.

This chain uses TRBV6-5 with TRBJ2-1; D is ambiguous. In germline, CDR1 is MNHEY, CDR2 SVGAGI. The V end lost 2 bases, the J end lost 6 bases, and 11 bases lay between the germline ends. The CDR3 consists of 14 residues. CDR3: CASSYRFPGNEQFF. CDR3 DNA: TGTGCCAGCAGTTACAGGTTTCCAGGCAATGAGCAGTTCTTC.

The chain uses TRBV5-4 and TRBJ2-5; D is ambiguous. The CDR3 extends over 16 amino acids. V gave up 3 bases and J gave up 3 bases, with 18 bases separating them. Germline V gene lookup returns CDR1 SGHNT and CDR2 YYREEE (reference sequence). In nucleotides, the CDR3 is TGTGCCAGCAGCTCGAAGAGTAGTCGGCTAGAAGAGACCCAGTACTTC. It encodes CASSSKSSRLEETQYF.

In this sample, this clonotype turned up a few times. V gene TRBV7-9 combines with J gene TRBJ2-6; no firm D call. V gave up 5 bases and J gave up 0 bases, with 8 bases separating them. The CDR3 loop spans 15 amino acids. Germline V gene sequence: CDR1 SEHNR, CDR2 FQNEAQ (reference sequence). CDR3 region: CASSPVTSGANVLTF. The CDR3 bases are TGTGCCAGCAGCCCCGTTACCTCTGGGGCCAACGTCCTGACTTTC. The complete variable domain, with remaining parts taken from reference TRBV7-9 and TRBJ2-6, reads DTGVSQNPRHKITKRGQNVTFRCDPISEHNRLYWYRQTLGQGPEFLTYFQNEAQLEKSRLLSDRFSAERPKGSFSTLEIQRTEQGDSAMYLCASSPVTSGANVLTFGAGSRLTVL.

The chain joins TRBV3-1 to TRBJ2-4, with 7 bases that match TRBD2. V was pared by 0 bases and J by 6 bases, with 8 bases of the junction left unmatched. The CDR3 is 16 residues long. Germline assignment: CDR1 LGHDT and CDR2 YNNKEL (reference sequence). DNA for the CDR3: TGTGCCAGCAGCCAAGATCTGGGCGGGAGCTCAAACATTCAGTACTTC. This sequence encodes CASSQDLGGSSNIQYF.

The chain combines TRBV7-2 with TRBJ2-3; TRBD2 agrees at 12 bases. The CDR3 contains 18 residues. The V and J ends lost 2 bases and 3 bases, in that order; junction bases with no gene match: 9. Germline CDR1 and CDR2: SGHTA and FQGNSA. CDR3 protein: CASSLWLAGGPLTDTQYF. The CDR3 region has the DNA TGTGCCAGCAGCTTATGGCTAGCGGGAGGGCCGTTAACAGATACGCAGTATTTT.

The chain has TRBV10-3 and TRBJ2-7, with unresolved D. The CDR3 is 11 amino acids. V lost 6 bases, J lost 2 bases, and 5 bases lay in between. Per germline, CDR1 ENHRY and CDR2 SYGVKD. CDR3 sequence reads: CAIRTTYEQYF. CDR3 bases: TGTGCCATCAGAACTACCTACGAGCAGTACTTC.

This chain joins TRBV10-3 and TRBJ1-2; D remains ambiguous. Germline lookup yields CDR1 ENHRY and CDR2 SYGVKD. This CDR3 has 13 amino acids. Trimming shortened V by 0 bases and J by 8 bases, and 10 bases separated the two germline ends. CDR3 protein: CAISESGVGGYTF. CDR3 bases: TGTGCCATCAGTGAGTCCGGGGTAGGAGGCTACACCTTC.

This clonotype was detected many times. The chain recombines TRBV7-9 with TRBJ2-5, with D uncertain. The J call is doubtful: the DNA matches TRBJ2-7 better. Germline loops: CDR1 SEHNR, CDR2 FQNEAQ (reference sequence). CDR3 size: 12 residues. The CDR3 DNA sequence: TGTGCCAGCAGCTTAGAATCGTTCGAGCAGTACTTC. Translation: CASSLESFEQYF.

This clonotype was observed a handful of times. The chain employs TRBV19 and TRBJ2-2; D gene ambiguous. V shed 5 bases and J shed 1 base, with 5 bases lying between them. This CDR3 is 13 amino acids long. CDR1 and CDR2 from the germline V gene are LNHDA and SQIVND (reference sequence). The CDR3 loop is CASSHRNTGELFF. The CDR3 bases are TGTGCCAGTAGTCACAGGAACACCGGGGAGCTGTTTTTT.

V is TRBV20-1 and J is TRBJ1-2, with TRBD1 identical over 8 bases. Germline V gives CDR1 DFQATT, CDR2 SNEGSKA (reference sequence). V dropped 3 bases and J dropped 10; count of bases not matched to a gene: 7. This CDR3 spans 12 amino acids. The CDR3 loop reads CSAREDRAAYTF. The DNA of the CDR3 is TGCAGTGCTAGGGAGGACAGGGCCGCCTACACCTTC.

The rearrangement joins TRBV7-9 to TRBJ2-5; 7 bases fit TRBD1. The CDR3 has 15 amino acids. The V and J ends lost 4 bases and 2 bases, in that order; junction bases with no gene match: 7. The germline CDR1 and CDR2 sequences are SEHNR and FQNEAQ (reference sequence). CDR3 amino acids: CASSSSGTAQETQYF. The CDR3 DNA follows: TGTGCCAGCAGCTCCTCCGGGACAGCTCAAGAGACCCAGTACTTC.

This clonotype was detected only a few times. This chain uses TRBV9 with TRBJ1-1; D is uncertain. Germline V gives CDR1 SGDLS, CDR2 YYNGEE. CDR3 length: 14 amino acids. V lost 1 base and J 1 base, leaving 8 bases between the germline ends. The CDR3 region is CASSVYRGNTEAFF. CDR3 nucleotides: TGTGCCAGCAGCGTATATCGAGGGAACACTGAAGCTTTCTTT.

This clonotype showed up just a few times. The chain couples TRBV5-1 to TRBJ2-2, with 7 nucleotides matching TRBD1. J gave up 4 bases and V 0 bases, and 6 bases lay outside the gene matches. Germline-derived CDR1 and CDR2 are SGHRS and YFSETQ. CDR3 length: 16 residues. The CDR3 DNA follows: TGCGCCAGCAGCTTGGAGGGGGACAGAGTCACCGGGGAGCTGTTTTTT. Its protein is CASSLEGDRVTGELFF.

The chain has TRBV7-9 and TRBJ2-1, with TRBD1 matching over 11 bases. Germline-derived CDR1 and CDR2 are SEHNR and FQNEAQ (reference sequence). The CDR3 loop spans 14 amino acids. J gave up 7 bases and V 5 bases, and 4 bases lay outside the gene matches. In DNA form, the CDR3 reads TGTGCCAGCAGCGGACAGGGGGCGTGGAATGAGCAGTTCTTC. Translated, it gives CASSGQGAWNEQFF. The full variable domain, rest sourced from reference TRBV7-9 and TRBJ2-1, is DTGVSQNPRHKITKRGQNVTFRCDPISEHNRLYWYRQTLGQGPEFLTYFQNEAQLEKSRLLSDRFSAERPKGSFSTLEIQRTEQGDSAMYLCASSGQGAWNEQFFGPGTRLTVL.

The rearrangement joins TRBV10-3 to TRBJ2-6, with D unresolved. Trimming left V 0 bases short and J 2 bases short, with 14 bases between. The CDR3 extends over 18 amino acids. Germline CDR1 and CDR2: ENHRY and SYGVKD. The CDR3 spells CAISESVYVGTGANVLTF. The CDR3 DNA reads as TGTGCCATCAGTGAGTCCGTATACGTGGGGACTGGGGCCAACGTCCTGACTTTC.